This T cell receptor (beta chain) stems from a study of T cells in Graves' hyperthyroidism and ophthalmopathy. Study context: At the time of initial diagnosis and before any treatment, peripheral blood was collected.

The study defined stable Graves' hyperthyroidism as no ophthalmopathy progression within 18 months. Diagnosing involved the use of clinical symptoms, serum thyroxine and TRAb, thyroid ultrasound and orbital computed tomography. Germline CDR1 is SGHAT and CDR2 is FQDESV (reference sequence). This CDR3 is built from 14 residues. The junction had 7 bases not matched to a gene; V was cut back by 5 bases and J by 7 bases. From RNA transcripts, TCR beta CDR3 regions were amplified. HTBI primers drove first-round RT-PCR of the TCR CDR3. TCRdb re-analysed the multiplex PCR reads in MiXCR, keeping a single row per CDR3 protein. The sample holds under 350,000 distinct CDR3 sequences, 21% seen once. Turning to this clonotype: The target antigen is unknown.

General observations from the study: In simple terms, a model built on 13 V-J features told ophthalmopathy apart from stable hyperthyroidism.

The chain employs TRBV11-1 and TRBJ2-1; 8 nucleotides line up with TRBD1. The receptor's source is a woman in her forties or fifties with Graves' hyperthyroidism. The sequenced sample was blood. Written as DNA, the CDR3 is TGTGCCAGCAGCGATAGACAGGGGAGTAATGAGCAGTTCTTC. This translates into CASSDRQGSNEQFF.